Shown below are 22 T cell receptor delta chains from a single sample sequenced in a study of gamma-delta T cells after stem cell transplantation. TCRdb re-called clones from the RT-PCR reads using CATT. The profile shows 12,000 or so delta-chain clones, around 1.2% of them singletons. The material sequenced was gamma-delta T cells. Source of these receptors: a human donor. It is not recorded whose cells these are; they may come from a transplant donor.

This clone came up many times. The junction differs from germline at one of its ends, possibly a read error. The chain recombines TRDV2 with TRDJ1; 7 bases agree with TRDD3. Germline V lookup: CDR1 GEAIGNYY, CDR2 EKD. CDR3 length equals 17 residues. CDR3 sequence (DNA): TGTGCCTGTGACACCGTCGCGGTGGATACGCACACCGATAGACTCATCTTT. Amino acids: CACDTVAVDTHTDRLIF.

The chain has TRDV2 and TRDJ1, with 9 positions matching TRDD3. Per germline, CDR1 GEAIGNYY and CDR2 EKD. Trimming took 0 bases from V and 0 from J; bases not matched to a gene: 4. The CDR3 runs 16 residues. In DNA, the CDR3 is TGTGCCTGTGACACCGCAACTGGGGGACACACCGATAAACTCATCTTT. As protein: CACDTATGGHTDKLIF.

Notes on this clone: The mismatch at residue 9 between this DNA's translation and the TCRdb protein of a much larger clone likely reflects a read error; the protein shown is translated from the DNA. The chain recombines TRDV2 with TRDJ1; D unclear. CDR1 GEAIGNYY and CDR2 EKD come from the germline V gene. Trimming shortened V by 0 bases and J by 2 bases, and 18 bases separated the two germline ends. The CDR3 runs to 17 residues. This chain's CDR3 is CACDTHFFKGATDKLIF. The CDR3 coding sequence is TGTGCCTGTGACACCCACTTCTTCAAGGGCGCTACCGATAAACTCATCTTT.

By frequency in the sample, this clone is medium-sized. The sample carries other DNA sequences with the same CDR3. The chain has TRDV2 and TRDJ3; TRDD3 matches 11 bases. V shed 0 bases, J shed 0 bases, and the junction held 9 bases outside the gene matches. Germline CDR1 is GEAIGNYY and CDR2 is EKD. The CDR3 runs to 21 residues. The DNA for the CDR3 is TGTGCCTGTGACACCGCTGGGGGATACAGTGGAAACTCCTGGGACACCCGACAGATGTTTTTC. It specifies CACDTAGGYSGNSWDTRQMFF.

This clone was detected only a few times. TCRdb's protein, taken from a much larger clone, differs from this DNA's translation at residue 6, likely owing to a read error; the protein displayed comes from the DNA. The chain links TRDV2 to TRDJ1; D uncertain. This CDR3 spans 16 amino acids. Germline loops: CDR1 GEAIGNYY, CDR2 EKD. V lost 5 bases to trimming and J lost 2 bases, with 20 bases between them. CDR3 amino acids: CACVPPNRLETDKLIF. The DNA for the CDR3 is TGTGCCTGTGTCCCACCAAATCGTCTAGAGACCGATAAACTCATCTTT.

Of note for this clone: A read error likely explains why the TCRdb protein, taken from a much larger clone, differs from this DNA's translation at residue 10; the protein shown is translated from the DNA. The chain combines TRDV2 with TRDJ2; TRDD3 agrees at 8 bases. The germline CDR1 and CDR2 sequences are GEAIGNYY and EKD. The CDR3 extends over 20 amino acids. V was pared by 0 bases and J by 0 bases, with 14 bases of the junction left unmatched. CDR3 DNA: TGTGCCTGTGACACCGTTCGACTGGGGGGTAGTGTGGCTTTGACAGCACAACTCTTCTTT. Its translation is CACDTVRLGGSVALTAQLFF.

This clone was detected only a few times. A much larger clone lies a single base off, so this may be a read error. Additional DNA sequences in this sample encode the identical CDR3. J is TRDJ3 and V is TRDV2, with 7 positions matching TRDD3. The CDR3 is 21 residues long. V lost 0 bases to trimming and J lost 2 bases; unmatched junction nucleotides: 15. CDR1 and CDR2 from the germline V gene are GEAIGNYY and EKD. CDR3 protein: CACDTLQKLGDIPWDTRQMFF. Here the CDR3 DNA reads TGTGCCTGTGACACCCTCCAAAAACTTGGGGATATTCCCTGGGACACCCGACAGATGTTTTTC.

This clone is large within its sample. Other nucleotide sequences in the sample specify the same CDR3. The J gene is TRDJ1, the V gene TRDV2; TRDD3 aligns across 11 bases. Trimming cost V 0 bases and J 1 base; bases outside gene matches: 6. The length of the CDR3 is 17 residues. Germline V gene data show CDR1 as GEAIGNYY and CDR2 as EKD. In nucleotides, the CDR3 is TGTGCCTGTGACACCCTTGGGGGATACGCAACCACCGATAAACTCATCTTT. Protein product: CACDTLGGYATTDKLIF.

On this clone itself: A much larger clone is a single base away; this may be a read error. The chain uses TRDV2 and TRDJ1, with D possibly TRDD3 on 5 matching bases. There are 15 residues in the CDR3. Germline V gene lookup returns CDR1 GEAIGNYY and CDR2 EKD. CDR3 loop: CACDTLSRYPDKPIF. DNA of the CDR3: TGTGCCTGTGACACCTTATCTCGATACCCCGATAAACCCATCTTT.

Points on this clone: With a much larger clone just one base away, this may be a read error. The chain links TRDV2 to TRDJ1, with D perhaps matching TRDD3 (6 bases). The CDR3 runs to 16 residues. Looked up from germline, CDR1 is GEAIGNYY and CDR2 is EKD. The chain's CDR3 is CARDTVGGRVTDKLIF. CDR3 in DNA: TGTGCCCGTGACACCGTTGGGGGGAGGGTCACCGATAAACTCATCTTT.

There are many counts of this clone. It is unclear where the CDR3 begins or ends on the DNA, so no DNA is shown, and the CDR3 is as TCRdb lists it. This rearrangement joins TRAV29/DV5 to TRDJ1; the table names TRDD3, a call not compared with the DNA. The length of the CDR3 is 30 amino acids, counting both ends. The germline CDR1 and CDR2 sequences are NSMFDY and ISSIKDK. CDR3 sequence reads: CSVLLCSKREKPSQLFVDLGDGCGADKLIF.

This clone was counted only a few times. The junction does not match germline at one end; this may be a read error. The chain has TRDV2 and TRDJ1; D is possibly TRDD3 (5 bases). Germline V lookup: CDR1 GEAIGNYY, CDR2 EKD. There are 16 residues in the CDR3. The CDR3 bases are TGTGCCTGTGACACCGTCGGGGAGATGTACACCCATAAACTCATCTTT. It translates to CACDTVGEMYTHKLIF.

In regard to this clone: The protein TCRdb gives is from a much larger clone and does not agree with this DNA's translation at residue 11, likely a read error; the protein shown here comes from the DNA. The chain carries TRDV2 and TRDJ1; 9 positions match TRDD3. Germline CDR1 is GEAIGNYY and CDR2 is EKD. J gave up 3 bases and V 3 bases, and 10 bases lay outside the gene matches. The CDR3 consists of 16 residues. Written as DNA, the CDR3 is TGTGCCTGTGACGTACTGGGGGAGATATACGCCGATAAACTCATCTTT. Amino acid sequence: CACDVLGEIYADKLIF.

The chain joins TRDV2 to TRDJ1; 12 nucleotides align to TRDD3. Per germline, CDR1 GEAIGNYY and CDR2 EKD. With V trimmed by 0 bases and J by 5 bases, 12 bases remained unmatched. The CDR3 consists of 18 residues. As DNA, the CDR3 is TGTGCCTGTGACACCGTAACTGGGGGATACCGGGCAGAGGATAAACTCATCTTT. This translates into CACDTVTGGYRAEDKLIF.

In regard to this clone: A read error may be the cause here, since a much bigger clone is one base away. The sample carries other DNA sequences with the same CDR3. This chain links TRDV2 with TRDJ1; tentative D call: TRDD3 (5 bases). The CDR3 totals 16 residues. In germline, CDR1 is GEAIGNYY, CDR2 EKD. The CDR3 region has the DNA TGTGCCTGTGACACGATTGGGGTCTCGTACACTGATAAACTCATCTTT. It specifies CACDTIGVSYTDKLIF.

This clone was seen a handful of times. The chain combines TRDV2 with TRDJ1; D is unclear. This CDR3 has 16 amino acids. Germline CDR1 GEAIGNYY, CDR2 EKD. Trimming took off 0 bases at V and 0 bases at J, with 13 bases between the two ends. The CDR3 nucleotides are TGTGCCTGTGACACCCTACCCCCCCTGTACACCGATAAACTCATCTTT. Its translation is CACDTLPPLYTDKLIF.

This clone turned up a few times. The junction shows a germline mismatch at one end, possibly a read error. The rearrangement links TRDV2 to TRDJ3; TRDD3 matches at 9 bases. The length of the CDR3 is 21 residues. Germline V lookup: CDR1 GEAIGNYY, CDR2 EKD. DNA of the CDR3: TGTGCCTGTGACTCACTCGGGGGATACACTCTGAGCTCCTGGGACACCCGGCAGATGTTTTTC. The encoded protein is CACDSLGGYTLSSWDTRQMFF.

This clone is labeled as medium-sized. In the same sample, other DNA sequences code for this CDR3. V and J are TRDV2 and TRDJ1, with 10 positions matching TRDD3. V shed 0 bases, J shed 2 bases, and the junction held 5 bases outside the gene matches. CDR3 length equals 16 residues. Germline V gene data show CDR1 as GEAIGNYY and CDR2 as EKD. CDR3 DNA: TGTGCCTGTGACACCGTTCAACTGGGGGATACCGATAAACTCATCTTT. Translated: CACDTVQLGDTDKLIF.

To note about this clone: The TCRdb record carries a much larger clone's protein, which differs from this DNA's translation at residue 16; a read error is the likely cause, and the protein listed here is the DNA translation. J is TRDJ1 and V is TRDV2; 8 bases line up with TRDD2. This CDR3 has 18 residues. Germline V gives CDR1 GEAIGNYY, CDR2 EKD. The CDR3 region has the DNA TGTGCCTGTGACACCCTTCCTACTCTGCAAGGGGAGCTCGATAAACCCATCTTT. Translating it yields CACDTLPTLQGELDKPIF.

A word on this clone: TCRdb attributes to this sequence the protein of a much larger clone, which differs from the DNA translation at residue 4; a read error is likely, and the protein displayed is translated from the DNA. The chain links TRDV2 to TRDJ1, with TRDD2 identical over 9 bases. Germline CDR1 is GEAIGNYY and CDR2 is EKD. The CDR3 totals 19 residues. With 5 bases clipped from V and 0 bases from J, the junction kept 18 bases outside the gene matches. CDR3 sequence (DNA): TGTGCCTGTGTCCGAATACCCCCTTCCTACGGGGAGAACACCGATAAACTCATCTTT. Translated, it gives CACVRIPPSYGENTDKLIF.

Concerning this clone: A much larger clonotype is one base distant, so this may be a read error. J is TRDJ1 and V is TRDV2; 10 nucleotides agree with TRDD3. Germline CDR1 is GEAIGNYY and CDR2 is EKD. The CDR3 is 23 residues long. The V gene end was trimmed by 5 bases and the J gene end by 0 bases; junction bases not matched to a gene: 29. CDR3 amino acids: CACGPLPRIQNMGDTLYTDKLIF. CDR3 nucleotides: TGTGCCTGTGGCCCGCTCCCTAGGATCCAGAACATGGGGGATACCCTGTACACCGATAAACTCATCTTT.

A few counts support this clone. Translating this DNA gives a protein that differs at residue 5 from the TCRdb one, which belongs to a much larger clone; a read error is likely, and the protein shown is this translation. V gene TRDV2 combines with J gene TRDJ1, with a tentative D call TRDD3 (6 bases). The CDR3 contains 15 residues. V was clipped by 3 bases and J by 2 bases, with 15 bases between them. Per the germline V gene, CDR1 is GEAIGNYY and CDR2 is EKD. The CDR3 DNA follows: TGTGCCTGTGACGACGTCGATACGCGGACCGATAAACTCATCTTT. This translates into CACDDVDTRTDKLIF.